Following are 27 T cell receptor beta chains from one sample sequenced in a study of blood T cell repertoires in COVID-19. Sequenced by immunoSEQ multiplex PCR; TCRdb stores in-frame clones only, minus some. The data contain 360,000 or so clones, around four fifths of them seen just once; the ten biggest clones take up approximately 5%. The sample was PBMCs or T cells enriched from blood (not recorded which). Receptors originate from a woman aged 45 to 65 who had recovered from COVID-19.

The sample holds many counts of this clone. V gene TRBV7-2 combines with J gene TRBJ1-2; no clear D. Germline CDR1 reads SGHTA; CDR2 reads FQGNSA. Trimming cost V 1 base and J 2 bases, with 8 bases left between them. CDR3 length equals 14 residues. The CDR3 region has the DNA TGTGCCAGCAGCTTAGGTTCTCAGAACTATGGCTACACCTTC. Translation gives CASSLGSQNYGYTF.

The rearrangement uses TRBV29-1 and TRBJ1-4; D not certain. The CDR3 has 13 residues. The V gene lost 7 bases and the J gene lost 7 bases, with 16 bases spanning the gap. The germline gives CDR1 SQVTM, CDR2 ANQGSEA. The CDR3 DNA reads as TGCAGCGCTGGCCTAGACCCCTCTGAAAAACTGTTTTTT. Residues: CSAGLDPSEKLFF.

To note about this clone: One end of the junction does not line up with germline, which may come from a read error. The chain is built from TRBV4-3 and TRBJ1-4; D perhaps matches TRBD1 (5 bases). This CDR3 comprises 16 residues. Germline assignment: CDR1 LGHNA and CDR2 YSLEER. CDR3 residues: CASSQDPSGSNEKLFF. CDR3 sequence (DNA): TGCGCCAGCAGCCAAGATCCATCAGGGTCTAACGAAAAACTGTTTTTT.

In this sample, this clone turned up a few times. This chain joins TRBV18 and TRBJ1-6; TRBD1 agrees at 9 bases. V was clipped by 3 bases and J by 14 bases; unmatched bases: 8. This CDR3 is built from 14 residues. Germline loops: CDR1 KGHSH, CDR2 LQKENI. The CDR3 DNA reads as TGTGCCAGCTCACCGACCGGACAGGGGAGGGCCCTCCACTTT. It yields the protein CASSPTGQGRALHF.

The CDR3 region has the DNA TGTGCCAGCAGTCTCCCAGGGCACTATGGCTACACCTTC. Its translation: CASSLPGHYGYTF. The rearrangement uses TRBV25-1 and TRBJ1-2, with D possibly being TRBD1 (5 bases). Between the trimmed V and J ends, which lost 5 bases and 3 bases, there was a span of 10 bases. CDR1 and CDR2 from the germline V gene are MGHDK and SYGVNS. This CDR3 has 13 residues.

The J gene is TRBJ1-4, the V gene TRBV5-1; TRBD1 is a possible D gene (6 bases). The V gene lost 0 bases and the J gene lost 0 bases, with 15 bases spanning the gap. This CDR3 is 18 amino acids long. The germline CDR1 and CDR2 sequences are SGHRS and YFSETQ. This CDR3 reads CASSLGQGTSATNEKLFF. The CDR3 DNA sequence: TGCGCCAGCAGCTTGGGCCAGGGGACGTCTGCAACTAATGAAAAACTGTTTTTT.

This clone was recorded many times. The chain is built from TRBV29-1 and TRBJ1-2; TRBD1 matches 7 bases. V lost 4 bases, J lost 4 bases, and 6 bases stayed unmatched. CDR1 SQVTM and CDR2 ANQGSEA come from the germline V gene. There are 13 residues in the CDR3. This chain's CDR3 is CSVATGTAYGYTF. The DNA of the CDR3 is TGCAGCGTTGCGACAGGGACGGCCTATGGCTACACCTTC.

The chain recombines TRBV6-5 with TRBJ1-1, with D possibly matching TRBD1 (5 bases). Per the germline V gene, CDR1 is MNHEY and CDR2 is SVGAGI. V was shortened by 7 bases and J by 5 bases, with 11 bases between the two germline ends. This CDR3 comprises 12 residues. The CDR3 region has the DNA TGTGCCAGCACCTGGGGGGTGACTGAAGCTTTCTTT. It is translated as CASTWGVTEAFF.

The count of this clone is one. This chain uses TRBV30 with TRBJ1-2; a weak D match, TRBD1 (5 bases). The CDR3 is 14 amino acids. V lost 2 bases and J lost 2, with 12 bases in between. CDR1 and CDR2 (germline): GTSNPN, SVGIG (reference sequence). The CDR3 is CAWSTGGKNYGYTF. Written as DNA, the CDR3 is TGTGCCTGGAGTACGGGGGGTAAGAACTATGGCTACACCTTC.

The V and J genes are TRBV9 and TRBJ1-1; no definite D call. Germline CDR1 reads SGDLS; CDR2 reads YYNGEE. V was trimmed by 0 bases and J by 2 bases, leaving 14 bases between them. The length of the CDR3 is 16 residues. This CDR3 reads CASSVGMGITNTEAFF. In DNA form, the CDR3 reads TGTGCCAGCAGCGTAGGGATGGGCATCACAAACACTGAAGCTTTCTTT.

J is TRBJ1-1 and V is TRBV7-2; D is possibly TRBD1 (6 bases). V was clipped by 6 bases and J by 1 base, with 15 bases between them. In germline, CDR1 is SGHTA, CDR2 FQGNSA. The CDR3 length is 15 residues. The CDR3 DNA follows: TGTGCCAGCAGTCGAGGGGGGGGCCCGAACACTGAAGCTTTCTTT. This encodes CASSRGGGPNTEAFF.

J is TRBJ2-6 and V is TRBV11-3, with 9 bases fitting TRBD1. Trimming took 6 bases from V and 0 from J; bases not matched to a gene: 6. The CDR3 has 17 residues. Germline CDR1 SGHNT, CDR2 YENEEA. CDR3 DNA sequence: TGTGCCAGCAGTATCGGGACAGGGAGCTCTGGGGCCAACGTCCTGACTTTC. Protein product: CASSIGTGSSGANVLTF.

This clone is a singleton in its sample. The chain links TRBV6-2 or TRBV6-3 to TRBJ2-5, with 7 bases aligning to TRBD2. The CDR3 sequence is 16 residues long. The V segment lost 5 bases and the J segment 3 bases; nucleotides outside the gene matches: 12. Germline V lookup: CDR1 MNHEY, CDR2 SVGEGT. In DNA, the CDR3 is TGTGCCAGCAGTACTGACCCGATGGGAGGGAAAGAGACCCAGTACTTC. As protein: CASSTDPMGGKETQYF.

The chain uses TRBV6-2 or TRBV6-3 and TRBJ1-2; D uncertain. The CDR3 spans 15 residues. V lost 0 bases, J lost 8 bases, and 16 bases lay in between. The germline gives CDR1 MNHEY, CDR2 SVGEGT. The CDR3 here is CASSYSMAEPLGYTF. CDR3 sequence (DNA): TGTGCCAGCAGTTACTCGATGGCCGAACCTCTGGGCTACACCTTC.

V gene TRBV9 combines with J gene TRBJ1-2; 9 nucleotides agree with TRBD1. Unmatched junction bases numbered 19, after V lost 5 bases and J lost 8 bases. The germline CDR1 and CDR2 sequences are SGDLS and YYNGEE. The CDR3 has 17 residues. CDR3 coding DNA: TGTGCCAGCAGACCCGGGACAGGGTCCCTCACCGGGGGGGGCTACACCTTC. This codes for CASRPGTGSLTGGGYTF.

The chain uses TRBV11-1 and TRBJ2-2, with a tentative D call TRBD1 (5 bases). This CDR3 is built from 15 residues. V gave up 3 bases and J gave up 4 bases, with 12 bases separating them. From germline, CDR1 is SGHAT and CDR2 FQDESV (reference sequence). The CDR3 DNA follows: TGTGCCAGCAGCTTCCGAGACAGCTCCACCGGGGAGCTGTTTTTT. This encodes CASSFRDSSTGELFF.

The chain is built from TRBV6-2 or TRBV6-3 and TRBJ1-2; 7 bases align to TRBD1. The V and J ends lost 6 bases and 10 bases, in that order; junction bases with no gene match: 11. Germline V gene data show CDR1 as MNHEY and CDR2 as SVGEGT. The length of the CDR3 is 13 residues. The CDR3 is CASSPGTVGLYTF. CDR3 sequence (DNA): TGTGCCAGCAGCCCCGGGACAGTTGGGCTCTACACCTTC.

The rearrangement joins TRBV9 to TRBJ1-1; TRBD1 might be the D (6 bases). Trimming cost V 4 bases and J 4 bases, with 14 bases left between them. The CDR3 length is 14 residues. The germline CDR1 and CDR2 sequences are SGDLS and YYNGEE. The CDR3 protein is CASSLQGGSTEAFF. The CDR3 DNA reads as TGTGCCAGCAGCTTACAGGGCGGGAGCACTGAAGCTTTCTTT.

The chain links TRBV5-4 to TRBJ2-3; the match to TRBD2 covers 10 bases. Germline CDR1 is SGHNT and CDR2 is YYREEE (reference sequence). The V segment lost 3 bases and the J segment 6 bases; nucleotides outside the gene matches: 7. The CDR3 sequence is 15 residues long. The CDR3 nucleotides are TGTGCCAGCAGCTCCGCTAGCGGGAGTGCCGATACGCAGTATTTT. This sequence encodes CASSSASGSADTQYF.

This chain links TRBV30 with TRBJ1-5; D is uncertain. V shed 0 bases and J shed 5 bases, with 8 bases lying between them. The CDR3 length is 13 residues. Per the germline V gene, CDR1 is GTSNPN and CDR2 is SVGIG (reference sequence). CDR3 region: CAWSVRGDQPQHF. CDR3 coding DNA: TGTGCCTGGAGTGTACGCGGCGATCAGCCCCAGCATTTT.

This chain uses TRBV2 with TRBJ2-3, with TRBD2 matching 7 bases. Germline V gene sequence: CDR1 SNHLY, CDR2 FYNNEI. This CDR3 spans 14 amino acids. V lost 7 bases and J lost 3; bases outside the gene matches: 7. The CDR3 sequence: CASTGGSWTDTQYF. The CDR3 nucleotides are TGTGCCAGCACCGGGGGGAGTTGGACAGATACGCAGTATTTT. Using reference TRBV2 and TRBJ2-3 for the parts outside the CDR3, the full variable domain is EPEVTQTPSHQVTQMGQEVILRCVPISNHLYFYWYRQILGQKVEFLVSFYNNEISEKSEIFDDQFSVERPDGSNFTLKIRSTKLEDSAMYFCASTGGSWTDTQYFGPGTRLTVL.

The chain carries TRBV30 and TRBJ1-4, with D uncertain. CDR1 is GTSNPN and CDR2 is SVGIG in the germline V gene (reference sequence). This CDR3 is 14 amino acids long. The V end lost 0 bases, the J end lost 10 bases, and 15 bases lay between the germline ends. CDR3 sequence reads: CAWSVAPGGGKLFF. CDR3 DNA: TGTGCCTGGAGTGTAGCCCCTGGAGGCGGAAAACTGTTTTTT.

The rearrangement links TRBV29-1 to TRBJ2-1; 10 nucleotides match TRBD2. The CDR3 has 14 residues. Germline V gene lookup returns CDR1 SQVTM and CDR2 ANQGSEA. J lost 7 bases, V lost 4 bases, and 7 bases had no gene match. CDR3 DNA sequence: TGCAGCGTTGTTCGGCTAGCGGGGGAAAATGAGCAGTTCTTC. Translated: CSVVRLAGENEQFF.

The V call is TRBV3-1 (or the pseudogene TRBV3-2), the J call TRBJ2-3; TRBD2 matches at 13 bases. CDR3 length: 17 amino acids. The V gene end was trimmed by 5 bases and the J gene end by 0 bases; junction bases not matched to a gene: 5. Germline loops: CDR1 LGHDT, CDR2 YNNKEL (reference sequence). CDR3 loop: CASSWGLAGPSTDTQYF. The CDR3 DNA sequence: TGTGCCAGCAGCTGGGGACTAGCGGGACCTAGCACAGATACGCAGTATTTT.

The chain links TRBV19 to TRBJ1-5, with TRBD1 as a possible D gene (5 bases). Germline CDR1 and CDR2: LNHDA and SQIVND (reference sequence). The V gene lost 7 bases and the J gene lost 0 bases, with 16 bases spanning the gap. This CDR3 region has 16 residues. The chain's CDR3 is CASKRSAGSSNQPQHF. The CDR3 DNA follows: TGTGCCAGTAAACGGAGCGCAGGGTCTAGCAATCAGCCCCAGCATTTT.

This clone has just one count. The chain links TRBV19 to TRBJ2-3; 10 bases are shared with TRBD2. Per germline, CDR1 LNHDA and CDR2 SQIVND (reference sequence). The junction had 12 bases not matched to a gene; V was cut back by 6 bases and J by 6 bases. This CDR3 is 16 amino acids long. CDR3 region: CASRSHSGGLLDTQYF. CDR3 DNA sequence: TGTGCCAGTAGGTCCCATAGCGGGGGGCTGCTGGATACGCAGTATTTT.

The chain combines TRBV6-5 with TRBJ2-7; D perhaps matches TRBD1 (6 bases). Germline assignment: CDR1 MNHEY and CDR2 SVGAGI. V dropped 7 bases and J dropped 2 bases, with 18 bases sitting between them. The CDR3 runs to 15 residues. CDR3 amino acids: CASKELGATTYEQYF. In DNA, the CDR3 is TGTGCCAGCAAGGAGCTGGGGGCGACGACCTACGAGCAGTACTTC.